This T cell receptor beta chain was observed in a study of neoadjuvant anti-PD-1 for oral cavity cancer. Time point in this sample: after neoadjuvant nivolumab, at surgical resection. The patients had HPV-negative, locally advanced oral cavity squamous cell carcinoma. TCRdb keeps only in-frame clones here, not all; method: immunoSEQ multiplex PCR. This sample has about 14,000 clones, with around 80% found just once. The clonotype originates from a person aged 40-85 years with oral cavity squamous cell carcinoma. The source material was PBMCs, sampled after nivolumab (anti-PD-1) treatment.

CDR3 bases: TGTGCCAGCAATATGGACAGGGGCGGCGGCTACACCTTC. It specifies CASNMDRGGGYTF. This chain joins TRBV2 and TRBJ1-2; TRBD1 matches at 9 bases. Looked up from germline, CDR1 is SNHLY and CDR2 is FYNNEI. The CDR3 loop spans 13 amino acids. The V gene end was trimmed by 7 bases and the J gene end by 8 bases; junction bases not matched to a gene: 8.